Shown below are 26 T cell receptor beta chains from a single sample sequenced in a study of regulatory T cells in long-lasting Graves disease. The time point: newly diagnosed GD, antithyroid drugs for less than 3 months. Extracted RNA from PBMCs served as the source of the TCR library. The authors built TCR beta libraries using iRepertoire HTBI primers and Arm-PCR of CDR3 regions. TCRdb re-derived calls from the multiplex PCR reads in MiXCR, one entry per CDR3 protein. In the table there are about 540,000 distinct CDR3 sequences, about 14% of which are singletons. The same data also went into a second study, on T cells in Graves' hyperthyroidism and ophthalmopathy.

The sample was peripheral blood mononuclear cells (PBMCs), taken at new diagnosis, from a patient treated with antithyroid drugs. Source of these receptors: a man aged 25-40 years with Graves disease.

This clonotype was detected only a few times. The gene calls are TRBV9 and TRBJ2-7, with D maybe TRBD2 (6 bases). The CDR3 is made up of 13 amino acids. Germline V CDR1 and CDR2: SGDLS, YYNGEE. V lost 0 bases and J 6 bases, leaving 10 bases between the germline ends. The DNA for the CDR3 is TGTGCCAGCAGCGTAGAACCGGGAGCCGAGCAGTACTTC. Amino acid sequence: CASSVEPGAEQYF.

This clonotype came up a few times. The V call is TRBV25-1, the J call TRBJ2-3; TRBD2 agrees at 7 bases. The CDR3 is 13 residues long. V gave up 4 bases and J gave up 7 bases; unmatched junction bases: 5. The germline V gene has CDR1 MGHDK and CDR2 SYGVNS. CDR3 bases: TGTGCCAGCAGTGCCCCACTAGCGTATACGCAGTATTTT. Translation: CASSAPLAYTQYF.

At least ten counts were recorded for this clonotype. The chain has TRBV12-5 and TRBJ1-1, with 9 bases fitting TRBD1. With 3 bases clipped from V and 6 bases from J, the junction kept 14 bases outside the gene matches. The CDR3 is made up of 17 amino acids. Germline CDR1 reads LGHNT; CDR2 reads FRNRAP. This CDR3 is CASGLPRGQGFKAEAFF. CDR3 coding DNA: TGTGCTAGTGGTTTACCCCGAGGACAGGGGTTTAAGGCTGAAGCTTTCTTT.

This clonotype has just a few counts. V gene TRBV2 combines with J gene TRBJ2-7; D is possibly TRBD1 (6 bases). Germline loops: CDR1 SNHLY, CDR2 FYNNEI. V lost 6 bases and J 3 bases, leaving 15 bases between the germline ends. The CDR3 loop spans 14 amino acids. For the CDR3, the DNA is TGTGCCAGCAGGGGACACCGGAACCTCTACGAGCAGTACTTC. This translates into CASRGHRNLYEQYF.

This clonotype was observed at least ten times. This chain connects TRBV12-5 to TRBJ1-2; TRBD1 might be the D (6 bases). Germline-derived CDR1 and CDR2 are LGHNT and FRNRAP. Trimming took off 3 bases at V and 7 bases at J, with 12 bases between the two ends. The CDR3 runs 13 residues. CDR3 protein: CASGFPGVGGYTF. The CDR3 nucleotides are TGTGCTAGTGGTTTTCCAGGGGTTGGTGGCTACACCTTC.

This clonotype has only a few counts. The rearrangement links TRBV5-6 to TRBJ2-7; 9 bases line up with TRBD1. CDR3 length equals 20 residues. Unmatched junction bases numbered 19, after V lost 1 base and J lost 2 bases. Germline CDR1 and CDR2: SGHDT and YYEEEE. The CDR3 DNA sequence: TGTGCCAGCAGCTTGTTGGGGGGGGGGACAGGGCAAAACCCCCCCTACGAGCAGTACTTC. This codes for CASSLLGGGTGQNPPYEQYF.

A few counts support this clonotype. This chain uses TRBV6-1 with TRBJ1-6; 9 bases map to TRBD1. Germline V gene sequence: CDR1 MNHNS, CDR2 SASEGT. The CDR3 totals 15 residues. Trimming cost V 5 bases and J 8 bases; bases outside gene matches: 7. CDR3 coding DNA: TGTGCCAGCAGTATACAGGGGGCTCGTGATTCACCCCTCCACTTT. This encodes CASSIQGARDSPLHF.

This clonotype was counted ten times or more. The chain uses TRBV3-1 and TRBJ2-3, with D perhaps being TRBD1 or TRBD2 (5 bases each). The J call is uncertain, as TRBJ2-1 better fits the DNA end. The CDR3 spans 11 residues. Germline V gene lookup returns CDR1 LGHDT and CDR2 YNNKEL (reference sequence). DNA for the CDR3: TGTGCCAGCAGCCACGGGACCGAGCAGTTCTTC. The encoded protein is CASSHGTEQFF.

This clonotype turned up a few times. The chain combines TRBV5-8 with TRBJ2-5; the match to TRBD1 covers 7 bases. V dropped 4 bases and J dropped 5; count of bases not matched to a gene: 8. The CDR3 spans 14 residues. Germline-derived CDR1 and CDR2 are SGHTS and YDEGEE. The CDR3 region is CASSNNDRVETQYF. For the CDR3, the DNA is TGTGCCAGCAGCAACAACGACAGGGTCGAGACCCAGTACTTC. Together with reference TRBV5-8 and TRBJ2-5, the CDR3 gives the full variable domain: EAGVTQSPTHLIKTRGQQATLRCSPISGHTSVYWYQQALGLGLQFLLWYDEGEERNRGNFPPRFSGRQFPNYSSELNVNALELEDSALYLCASSNNDRVETQYFGPGTRLLVL.

J is TRBJ1-3 and V is TRBV16, with TRBD1 as a possible D gene (5 bases). Germline assignment: CDR1 KGHSY and CDR2 FQNENV. CDR3 length: 16 amino acids. V was pared by 2 bases and J by 1 base, with 12 bases between. The CDR3 here is CASSQEGLGSGNTIYF. The CDR3 coding sequence is TGTGCCAGCAGCCAAGAGGGACTTGGGTCTGGAAACACCATATATTTT.

This clonotype has ten or more counts. This chain uses TRBV20-1 with TRBJ2-7, with a possible D match to TRBD1 (5 bases). The CDR3 contains 14 residues. Trimming removed 3 bases from V and 0 bases from J, with 12 bases in between. Germline V lookup: CDR1 DFQATT, CDR2 SNEGSKA (reference sequence). CDR3 coding DNA: TGCAGTGCTAGTGCCAGGGCTAGCTCCTACGAGCAGTACTTC. Translated: CSASARASSYEQYF.

This clonotype occurred many times. The chain carries TRBV30 and TRBJ1-1; D uncertain. V was pared by 3 bases and J by 0 bases, with 2 bases between. In germline, CDR1 is GTSNPN, CDR2 SVGIG (reference sequence). This CDR3 comprises 11 residues. As DNA, the CDR3 is TGTGCCTGGAGCCTGAACACTGAAGCTTTCTTT. Its protein product is CAWSLNTEAFF.

Comments on this clonotype: This could be a read error, since a much larger clone is one nucleotide away. J is TRBJ2-7 and V is TRBV6-2 or TRBV6-3, with D unresolved. The germline CDR1 and CDR2 sequences are MNHEY and SVGEGT. This CDR3 spans 13 amino acids. CDR3 in amino acids: CASTRADPYEQHF. CDR3 nucleotides: TGTGCCAGCACAAGGGCCGATCCCTACGAGCAGCACTTC.

This clonotype came up many times. The V gene is TRBV12-3 or TRBV12-4, the J gene TRBJ2-1; 9 bases map to TRBD2. This CDR3 is 12 amino acids long. J lost 13 bases, V lost 5 bases, and 6 bases had no gene match. This CDR3 reads CASSPLAGIQFF. CDR3 DNA: TGTGCCAGCAGTCCCCTAGCGGGGATCCAGTTCTTC.

The genes are TRBV19 and TRBJ2-3, with 9 positions matching TRBD2. The V gene end was trimmed by 6 bases and the J gene end by 2 bases; junction bases not matched to a gene: 12. Germline V gives CDR1 LNHDA, CDR2 SQIVND (reference sequence). This CDR3 has 17 amino acids. The CDR3, as DNA: TGTGCCAGTAGCCACCTTCCGACTAGCGGCTCCACAGATACGCAGTATTTT. Translating it yields CASSHLPTSGSTDTQYF.

In regard to this clonotype: Possible read error: a much larger clone is one base away. V and J are TRBV12-3 or TRBV12-4 and TRBJ2-2, with D perhaps TRBD2 (5 bases). The CDR3 is 15 amino acids. CDR3 DNA: TGTGCCAGCAATCGCGACGGGATAGGCACCGTGGAGCTGTTTTTT. As protein: CASNRDGIGTVELFF.

This clonotype was counted many times. This chain joins TRBV28 and TRBJ2-3; weak D call: TRBD1 (5 bases). Germline V gene data show CDR1 as MDHEN and CDR2 as SYDVKM. The V end lost 3 bases, the J end lost 4 bases, and 17 bases lay between the germline ends. CDR3 length: 16 amino acids. The CDR3 sequence is CASSFSDRALADTQYF. The CDR3, as DNA: TGTGCCAGCAGTTTTAGTGACAGAGCCCTCGCAGATACGCAGTATTTT. The whole variable domain, remainder taken from reference TRBV28 and TRBJ2-3, is DVKVTQSSRYLVKRTGEKVFLECVQDMDHENMFWYRQDPGLGLRLIYFSYDVKMKEKGDIPEGYSVSREKKERFSLILESASTNQTSMYLCASSFSDRALADTQYFGPGTRLTVL.

In this sample, this clonotype turned up a few times. A single base separates this from a much larger clone, so it may be a read error. A read error is likely, as this CDR3 ends without the conserved phenylalanine or tryptophan. The CDR3 sequence: CSADRDSQETQYS. The CDR3 DNA sequence: TGCAGTGCCGACCGGGACAGCCAAGAGACCCAGTACTCC. The chain combines TRBV20-1 with TRBJ2-5; 7 nucleotides line up with TRBD1. With V trimmed by 6 bases and J by 1 base, 5 bases remained unmatched. This CDR3 has 13 residues. Germline values: CDR1 DFQATT, CDR2 SNEGSKA (reference sequence).

The rearrangement joins TRBV14 to TRBJ1-6; TRBD1 aligns across 7 bases. With V trimmed by 0 bases and J by 8 bases, 4 bases remained unmatched. The germline V gene has CDR1 SGHDN and CDR2 FVKESK. The CDR3 loop spans 15 amino acids. CDR3 sequence reads: CASSQDPGGDSPLHF. The CDR3 region has the DNA TGTGCCAGCAGCCAAGATCCAGGGGGAGATTCACCCCTCCACTTT. The full variable domain, rest sourced from reference TRBV14 and TRBJ1-6, is EAGVTQFPSHSVIEKGQTVTLRCDPISGHDNLYWYRRVMGKEIKFLLHFVKESKQDESGMPNNRFLAERTGGTYSTLKVQPAELEDSGVYFCASSQDPGGDSPLHFGNGTRLTVT.

As concerns this clonotype: Compared with germline, one end of the junction differs, possibly owing to a read error. The chain recombines TRBV5-1 with TRBJ1-1; D gene uncertain. CDR1 and CDR2 (germline): SGHRS, YFSETQ. CDR3 length: 12 amino acids. In DNA, the CDR3 is TGCGCCAGCGGCTTGGATGGCACTGAAGCTTTCTTT. Translated: CASGLDGTEAFF.

To note about this clonotype: This could be a read error, since a much larger clone is one nucleotide away. The V gene is TRBV2, the J gene TRBJ2-2; 8 bases align to TRBD2. Germline V gene lookup returns CDR1 SNHLY and CDR2 FYNNEI. The CDR3 is 16 amino acids. J was trimmed by 3 bases and V by 3 bases; bases with no gene match: 6. This CDR3 is CASSEGREAHTGELFF. CDR3 coding DNA: TGTGCCAGCAGTGAGGGGCGGGAGGCCCACACCGGGGAGCTGTTTTTT.

The rearrangement links TRBV12-3 or TRBV12-4 to TRBJ2-7; tentatively, D is TRBD1 (5 bases). CDR3 length equals 15 residues. Trimming shortened V by 1 base and J by 0 bases, and 10 bases separated the two germline ends. CDR3 DNA: TGTGCCAGCAGTTTAGGACAGTCCCTCTCCTACGAGCAGTACTTC. As protein: CASSLGQSLSYEQYF.

The genes are TRBV6-1 and TRBJ1-1, with TRBD1 matching 9 bases. V shed 4 bases, J shed 3 bases, and the junction held 6 bases outside the gene matches. There are 15 residues in the CDR3. Germline V gene lookup returns CDR1 MNHNS and CDR2 SASEGT. As DNA, the CDR3 is TGTGCCAGCAGTGGCGAGGGACAGGGAGACACTGAAGCTTTCTTT. It codes for CASSGEGQGDTEAFF.

Details on this clonotype: Since a much larger clone is just one base distant, this may be a read error. This chain uses TRBV6-2 or TRBV6-3 with TRBJ2-3, with TRBD2 identical over 7 bases. This CDR3 is built from 18 residues. Germline V CDR1 and CDR2: MNHEY, SVGEGT. CDR3 in DNA: TGTGCCAGCAGTTACCCTATGGGGCTAGCGGTGAGCACAGGTACGCAGTATTTT. Translated: CASSYPMGLAVSTGTQYF.

This clonotype was observed many times. The chain links TRBV12-3 or TRBV12-4 to TRBJ2-1; 13 bases align to TRBD2. This CDR3 has 15 residues. V dropped 2 bases and J dropped 8; count of bases not matched to a gene: 3. CDR3 protein: CASSLRGLAGHEQFF. The CDR3 DNA is TGTGCCAGCAGTTTACGGGGACTAGCGGGACATGAGCAGTTCTTC.

This clonotype was seen a few times. The V gene is TRBV27, the J gene TRBJ2-3; the D is unclear. The germline V gene has CDR1 MNHEY and CDR2 SMNVEV (reference sequence). CDR3 size: 12 residues. Trimming took 0 bases from V and 6 from J, leaving 4 bases between them. CDR3 region: CASSLSFDTQYF. The CDR3 nucleotides read TGTGCCAGCAGTTTATCTTTTGATACGCAGTATTTT.